The present T cell receptor beta chain was sequenced within a study of T cell responses to AZD1222 COVID-19 vaccine (dated by TCRdb to the early 2020s). With regard to the full study: AZD1222 recipients given second doses at about 4 weeks or at about 12 weeks were pooled, since spike-specific TCR depth and breadth were not found to differ between the two schedules. TCR sequencing covered roughly 230 trial participants: 207 given two doses of AZD1222 and approximately 25 given two doses of MenACWY control vaccine. Trial participants were enrolled into age subgroups of 18-55, 56-69 and 70-plus years, which contained approximately 150, 30 and 60 TCR-sequenced participants, respectively. On the study overall, not on this receptor specifically: In the small 56-69-year group, the increase in depth fell short of significance, most likely because of low power. Because no day 14 peak-response samples were available, repertoires were characterized only after the peak T cell response. Vaccine-associated CD4 TCRs spanned the whole spike protein, with dominant responses in regions 160-218 and 743-854. After two AZD1222 doses, spike-specific TCR breadth and depth were significantly higher than at day 0 and than in MenACWY recipients. Only five to seven AZD1222 recipients were SARS-CoV-2 seropositive at baseline, limiting conclusions about previously exposed vaccinees. Reportedly, close to half of the unique spike-specific TCRs recognized epitopes lying outside the regions that are mutated in the B.1.351 and B.1.1.7 variants. Most participants were white British and females outnumbered males, and the authors suggested that clonal diversity may have been underestimated.

The time point label here, explained by the study, means: baseline before first vaccination. Vaccinee samples came from UK trials COV001 and COV002, including a single-blind randomized controlled phase 2/3 trial of AZD1222 (ChAdOx1 nCoV-19) in healthy adults. For TCRbeta chain sequencing, PBMC samples from trial participants were taken at day 0 and at day 28 after the second dose. From the germline V gene, CDR1 is MNHEY and CDR2 is SVGAGI. V gives up 5 bases and J gives up 0 bases, and the segment between their germline ends measures 8 bases. Spanning cysteine to phenylalanine, the CDR3 consists of 13 amino acids. Just the 39-base CDR3 DNA is kept, in frame starting at base 1. The CDR3 regions of human TCRbeta chains were subjected to immunosequencing. Per the original workflow: TCRs in the repertoires were compared against a reference library of SARS-CoV-2-specific TCRs that had been generated with the MIRA antigen-specificity platform. Breadth meant the fraction of unique TCRs that were SARS-CoV-2-associated, whereas depth meant the fraction of total T cells that were SARS-CoV-2-associated. Using the MIRA data, each spike-specific TCR was assigned both to the spike region to which the TCR was reactive and to a CD4 or CD8 class. Log10-transformed breadth and depth values were compared by one-way ANOVA with Sidak's multiple comparisons tests. TCRdb's version of the immuneACCESS table is confined to in-frame rearrangements and falls short of the full clone set. An unresolved V gene accounts for under half of the shortfall where checked; the remainder is of unknown origin. D and trimming come from the DNA, and the V and J calls and clone size come from that table. The table for this sample lists around 130,000 clones; 88% of them were counted only once. Approximately 7% of the sample is taken by the ten largest.

Notes on this clone: The antigen it binds to is not known. No base-level quality is on record; no much larger clone is a single base apart. Other DNA sequences from this sample encode an identical CDR3 as well.

The TCR originated in an adult in good health. The V gene is TRBV6-5 and the J gene is TRBJ2-7; the D element could tentatively be TRBD1 or TRBD2, as 5 bases agree for each. Sequencing used peripheral blood, obtained on day 0 of AZD1222 vaccination. The DNA reads TGTGCCAGCAGTCGGGGCCTCTCCTACGAGCAGTACTTC. Its protein product is CASSRGLSYEQYF.